Below, 8 T cell receptor beta chains from the same sample are listed, as sequenced in a study of blood T cell repertoires in COVID-19. Measured with immunoSEQ multiplex PCR; TCRdb has only the in-frame clones, and not every one. The table lists more than 200,000 clones, roughly 87% of them singletons. Sequenced sample: PBMCs or T cells enriched from blood (not recorded which). These receptors were taken from a young man who had recovered from COVID-19.

V usage is TRBV30 and J usage is TRBJ2-7, with 9 bases identical to TRBD2. Germline V gives CDR1 GTSNPN, CDR2 SVGIG (reference sequence). V shed 0 bases and J 11 bases; nucleotides not matched to a gene: 5. CDR3 length: 12 residues. DNA of the CDR3: TGTGCCTGGAGTGTACGCGGGAGGGACGAGTACTTC. Translation: CAWSVRGRDEYF.

Only a few counts were recorded for this clone. The V call is TRBV28, the J call TRBJ1-1, with a tentative D call TRBD1 (5 bases). Germline loops: CDR1 MDHEN, CDR2 SYDVKM. The CDR3 length is 12 residues. Trimming took 6 bases from V and 6 from J, leaving 11 bases between them. The CDR3 loop is CASRSRQSEAFF. The DNA of the CDR3 is TGTGCCAGCAGATCCCGACAGTCTGAAGCTTTCTTT.

This clone was seen a single time. The J gene is TRBJ1-2, the V gene TRBV28; unclear D gene. This CDR3 has 13 amino acids. V dropped 4 bases and J dropped 4 bases, with 10 bases sitting between them. From germline, CDR1 is MDHEN and CDR2 SYDVKM. CDR3: CASSSGGSYGYTF. The CDR3 DNA reads as TGTGCCAGCAGTTCAGGAGGGTCCTATGGCTACACCTTC.

The genes are TRBV5-1 and TRBJ2-7, with 7 bases that match TRBD1. CDR3 length: 14 amino acids. The germline gives CDR1 SGHRS, CDR2 YFSETQ. V was clipped by 2 bases and J by 3 bases; unmatched bases: 5. The CDR3 region is CASSFNRGDYEQYF. The CDR3 DNA is TGCGCCAGCAGCTTCAACAGGGGAGACTACGAGCAGTACTTC.

The rearrangement joins TRBV5-4 to TRBJ1-4, with 8 positions matching TRBD1. Trimming at V came to 4 bases and at J to 7 bases, leaving 6 bases not matched to a gene. This CDR3 contains 14 residues. Per the germline V gene, CDR1 is SGHNT and CDR2 is YYREEE (reference sequence). CDR3 nucleotide sequence: TGTGCCAGCAGCAGACAGGGGAGGGGTGAAAAACTGTTTTTT. Translation: CASSRQGRGEKLFF.

V usage is TRBV5-1 and J usage is TRBJ1-2; D gene unclear. The CDR3 covers 15 residues. V shed 9 bases and J shed 5 bases, with 23 bases lying between them. Germline lookup yields CDR1 SGHRS and CDR2 YFSETQ. The CDR3 sequence is CANIRDNTSKYGYTF. Written as DNA, the CDR3 is TGCGCCAACATCCGGGATAACACTTCCAAATATGGCTACACCTTC.

V is TRBV28 and J is TRBJ2-7, with D possibly matching TRBD2 (5 bases). Trimming removed 8 bases at V and 6 bases at J, with 17 bases between. The CDR3 is made up of 13 amino acids. Germline V gene data show CDR1 as MDHEN and CDR2 as SYDVKM. For the CDR3, the DNA is TGTGCCAGCCAACCACCTACCCGGGGCGAGCAGTACTTC. Translated: CASQPPTRGEQYF.

This clone was counted once. The chain uses TRBV6-5 and TRBJ1-5; no firm D call. CDR1 and CDR2 from the germline V gene are MNHEY and SVGAGI. Trimming cost V 0 bases and J 3 bases, with 9 bases left between them. The CDR3 covers 15 residues. The CDR3 DNA is TGTGCCAGCAGTTACTCTTCGGGGTTCAATCAGCCCCAGCATTTT. This codes for CASSYSSGFNQPQHF.